The 22 T cell receptor beta chains presented below share a single source sample, sequenced in a study of graft-versus-host responses after intestinal transplantation. The researchers put roughly 200,000 CFSE-labeled responder cells into plates with roughly 200,000 irradiated, violet-dye-labeled stimulator cells. Sequencing used immunoSEQ multiplex PCR; TCRdb keeps in-frame clones, though not all of them. The data hold approximately 21,000 clones, with about 45% observed a single time. The specimen comprised alloreactive CD8+ T cells from a mixed lymphocyte reaction culture, sampled before transplantation. Subset in this sample: CFSE-low proliferating T cells sorted from roughly six-day pre-transplant mixed lymphocyte reaction (GvH or HvG direction). These receptors came from a human patient who was an organ donor for intestinal transplantation.

This chain joins TRBV5-1 and TRBJ2-7; 7 nucleotides match TRBD1. Germline V gene data show CDR1 as SGHRS and CDR2 as YFSETQ. This CDR3 contains 15 residues. V shed 5 bases and J 2 bases; nucleotides not matched to a gene: 10. The CDR3 loop reads CASRVPRTGPYEQYF. The CDR3 nucleotides read TGCGCCAGCAGGGTACCGAGGACAGGCCCCTACGAGCAGTACTTC.

This clone was counted between two and nine times. Here the CDR3 DNA reads TGCGCCAGCAGCTTGAGGTCAGATCCTTACGAGCAGTACTTC. As protein: CASSLRSDPYEQYF. The gene calls are TRBV5-1 and TRBJ2-7; D is unresolved. Germline CDR1 is SGHRS and CDR2 is YFSETQ. V was pared by 1 base and J by 4 bases, with 12 bases between. This CDR3 region has 14 residues.

This clone was seen a handful of times. The V call is TRBV15, the J call TRBJ2-1, with TRBD2 identical over 7 bases. CDR3 length: 16 residues. CDR1 and CDR2 (germline): LNHNV, YYDKDF (reference sequence). V dropped 4 bases and J dropped 2; count of bases not matched to a gene: 8. Written as DNA, the CDR3 is TGTGCCACCAGCAAATACCGGGACTACCCCTACAATGAGCAGTTCTTC. Translation: CATSKYRDYPYNEQFF.

The rearrangement joins TRBV18 to TRBJ2-7; tentative D call: TRBD2 (5 bases). Germline CDR1 is KGHSH and CDR2 is LQKENI. This CDR3 comprises 12 residues. Trimming took off 2 bases at V and 4 bases at J, with 6 bases between the two ends. The CDR3 sequence is CASSPGSYEQYF. In nucleotides, the CDR3 is TGTGCCAGCTCACCAGGGAGTTACGAGCAGTACTTC. Combining the CDR3 with reference TRBV18 and TRBJ2-7 gives the whole variable domain NAGVMQNPRHLVRRRGQEARLRCSPMKGHSHVYWYRQLPEEGLKFMVYLQKENIIDESGMPKERFSAEFPKEGPSILRIQQVVRGDSAAYFCASSPGSYEQYFGPGTRLTVT.

This clone has just one count. V is TRBV5-5 and J is TRBJ2-7; D uncertain. The germline V and J ends were trimmed by 5 bases and 5 bases, with 11 bases remaining between them. This CDR3 spans 12 amino acids. In germline, CDR1 is SGHKS, CDR2 YYEKEE (reference sequence). The CDR3 region is CASSLKWDEQYF. CDR3 nucleotide sequence: TGTGCCAGCAGTCTGAAATGGGACGAGCAGTACTTC.

This clone has a handful of counts. This chain links TRBV7-8 with TRBJ2-3, with D uncertain. Germline V gene lookup returns CDR1 SGHVS and CDR2 FQNEAQ. The V end was cut by 6 bases, the J end by 2 bases, with 9 bases between. The CDR3 runs 13 residues. The CDR3 loop reads CASSSTNTDTQYF. CDR3 nucleotides: TGTGCCAGCAGTTCCACTAACACAGATACGCAGTATTTT. The whole variable domain, filled in from reference TRBV7-8 and TRBJ2-3, reads GAGVSQSPRYKVAKRGQDVALRCDPISGHVSLFWYQQALGQGPEFLTYFQNEAQLDKSGLPSDRFFAERPEGSVSTLKIQRTQQEDSAVYLCASSSTNTDTQYFGPGTRLTVL.

This clone is termed medium-sized. The rearrangement links TRBV9 to TRBJ2-1; D is perhaps TRBD1 (6 bases). The germline V gene has CDR1 SGDLS and CDR2 YYNGEE. V was clipped by 0 bases and J by 5 bases, with 21 bases between them. The CDR3 is 18 amino acids. The CDR3 reads CASSVGPRGPLPNNEQFF. The CDR3 nucleotides read TGTGCCAGCAGCGTAGGCCCCAGGGGCCCACTGCCCAACAATGAGCAGTTCTTC.

The table lists this clone with a few counts. This sequence joins TRBV6-5 and TRBJ1-5; 7 positions agree with TRBD1. Germline-derived CDR1 and CDR2 are MNHEY and SVGAGI. J gave up 5 bases and V 0 bases, and 1 base lay outside the gene matches. The CDR3 is 14 amino acids. CDR3 DNA sequence: TGTGCCAGCAGTTACTCCGACAGGGATCAGCCCCAGCATTTT. It encodes CASSYSDRDQPQHF.

A few counts support this clone. The CDR3 loop reads CASSYPPDTQYF. The CDR3 DNA is TGTGCCAGCAGTTACCCCCCGGATACGCAGTATTTT. V usage is TRBV6-5 and J usage is TRBJ2-3; D unclear. Germline V gene sequence: CDR1 MNHEY, CDR2 SVGAGI. Trimming pared 2 bases from V and 6 bases from J, leaving 6 bases between. The CDR3 runs 12 residues.

This chain uses TRBV6-4 with TRBJ2-7; 14 nucleotides align to TRBD2. The germline gives CDR1 MRHNA, CDR2 SNTAGT. The CDR3 length is 15 residues. Trimming cost V 6 bases and J 3 bases; bases outside gene matches: 4. The CDR3 sequence is CASSATSGGGYEQYF. CDR3 in DNA: TGTGCCAGCAGCGCGACTAGCGGGGGGGGCTACGAGCAGTACTTC.

The V and J genes are TRBV7-9 and TRBJ2-5, with D uncertain. The J call may be incorrect, as the DNA end agrees better with TRBJ2-7. There are 13 residues in the CDR3. Germline values: CDR1 SEHNR, CDR2 FQNEAQ (reference sequence). CDR3 sequence (DNA): TGTGCCAGCAGCTTACCGGGTCGGGACGAGCAGTACTTC. Translating gives CASSLPGRDEQYF.

This clone qualifies as medium-sized. The CDR3 sequence is CASSVGTSGASYEQYF. The DNA of the CDR3 is TGTGCCAGCAGCGTCGGGACTAGCGGGGCCTCCTACGAGCAGTACTTC. The genes are TRBV9 and TRBJ2-7; 13 bases align to TRBD2. J lost 0 bases, V lost 2 bases, and 2 bases had no gene match. The germline gives CDR1 SGDLS, CDR2 YYNGEE. This CDR3 has 16 amino acids.

This clone was seen a handful of times. This rearrangement joins TRBV7-9 to TRBJ2-7; D is unresolved. Trimming removed 5 bases from V and 6 bases from J, with 11 bases in between. The germline CDR1 and CDR2 sequences are SEHNR and FQNEAQ (reference sequence). This CDR3 has 12 amino acids. DNA for the CDR3: TGTGCCAGCAGCCCCCGGTGGGGCGAGCAGTACTTC. Encoded protein: CASSPRWGEQYF.

The V gene is TRBV7-9, the J gene TRBJ2-5; D remains unclear. V dropped 2 bases and J dropped 6 bases, with 10 bases sitting between them. The CDR3 loop spans 13 amino acids. Per germline, CDR1 SEHNR and CDR2 FQNEAQ (reference sequence). As DNA, the CDR3 is TGTGCCAGCAGCTTATGGGCGGACCAGACCCAGTACTTC. This encodes CASSLWADQTQYF.

The chain has TRBV27 and TRBJ2-7, with TRBD2 as a possible D gene (6 bases). Germline CDR1 reads MNHEY; CDR2 reads SMNVEV (reference sequence). This CDR3 spans 15 amino acids. V was cut by 3 bases and J by 2 bases, with 14 bases left in between. The CDR3 DNA reads TGTGCCAGCAGTTTGGGCGGGGAAGGCACCTACGAGCAGTACTTC. It translates to CASSLGGEGTYEQYF.

This clone was counted only a few times. The chain employs TRBV5-4 and TRBJ1-2; D is unresolved. The germline V gene has CDR1 SGHNT and CDR2 YYREEE (reference sequence). This CDR3 has 12 residues. V was shortened by 2 bases and J by 6 bases, with 8 bases between the two germline ends. CDR3 loop: CASSFGTDGYTF. Here the CDR3 DNA reads TGTGCCAGCAGCTTTGGAACGGATGGCTACACCTTC.

V gene TRBV5-4 combines with J gene TRBJ2-7; a weak D match, TRBD2 (6 bases). Germline loops: CDR1 SGHNT, CDR2 YYREEE (reference sequence). The CDR3 contains 14 residues. V lost 0 bases and J lost 6, with 13 bases in between. The CDR3 coding sequence is TGTGCCAGCAGCTTGGCCGGGGGATTGACCGAGCAGTACTTC. Encoded protein: CASSLAGGLTEQYF.

The table lists this clone with a few counts. This chain links TRBV30 with TRBJ2-7; 9 bases line up with TRBD1. Germline CDR1 GTSNPN, CDR2 SVGIG (reference sequence). This CDR3 has 13 amino acids. As DNA, the CDR3 is TGTGCTTGGGGACAGGGAGAACCTCTCGAGCAGTACTTC. Protein sequence: CAWGQGEPLEQYF.

The sample holds a few counts of this clone. This sequence joins TRBV6-8 and TRBJ2-7, with TRBD2 identical over 10 bases. CDR1 is MNHGY and CDR2 is SAAAGT in the germline V gene. The CDR3 has 14 residues. V was clipped by 2 bases and J by 4 bases; unmatched bases: 2. The CDR3 nucleotides read TGTGCCAGCAGTTACGGTAGCGGGGGGTACGAGCAGTACTTC. Translating gives CASSYGSGGYEQYF.

This chain connects TRBV6-5 to TRBJ2-3, with D possibly matching TRBD2 (5 bases). The V gene lost 6 bases and the J gene lost 2 bases, with 9 bases spanning the gap. Germline CDR1 is MNHEY and CDR2 is SVGAGI. This CDR3 has 13 amino acids. The CDR3 region is CASRPGFTDTQYF. The CDR3 DNA is TGTGCCAGCAGGCCGGGGTTCACAGATACGCAGTATTTT.

The chain recombines TRBV27 with TRBJ1-1; 7 bases agree with TRBD1. Germline CDR1 MNHEY, CDR2 SMNVEV (reference sequence). This CDR3 region has 13 residues. V trimming: 6 bases; J trimming: 4 bases; junction bases outside the gene matches: 5. The CDR3 DNA sequence: TGTGCCAGCAGAGGGGGCTTGGGCACTGAAGCTTTCTTT. This gives the protein CASRGGLGTEAFF.

This clone turned up a few times. This chain connects TRBV2 to TRBJ1-2; D is undetermined. The CDR3 has 11 residues. Germline CDR1 reads SNHLY; CDR2 reads FYNNEI. V was clipped by 4 bases and J by 4 bases, with 4 bases between them. The CDR3 reads CASSASYGYTF. Written as DNA, the CDR3 is TGTGCCAGCAGTGCGAGCTATGGCTACACCTTC.